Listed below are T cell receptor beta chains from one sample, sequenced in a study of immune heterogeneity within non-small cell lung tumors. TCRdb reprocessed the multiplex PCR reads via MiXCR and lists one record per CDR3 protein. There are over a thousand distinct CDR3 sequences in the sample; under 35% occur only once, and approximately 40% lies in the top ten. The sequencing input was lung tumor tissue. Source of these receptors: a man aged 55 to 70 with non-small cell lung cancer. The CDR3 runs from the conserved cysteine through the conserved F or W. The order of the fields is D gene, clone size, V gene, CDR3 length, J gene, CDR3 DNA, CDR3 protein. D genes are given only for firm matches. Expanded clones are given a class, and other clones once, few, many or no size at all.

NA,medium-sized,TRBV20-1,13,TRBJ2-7,TGCAGTGCTAGAGATGGGGCGCGGGACGAGCAGTACTTC,CSARDGARDEQYF
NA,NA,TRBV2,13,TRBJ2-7,TGTGCCAGCAGAAACCTGGGTCTAGTAAAGCAGTACTTC,CASRNLGLVKQYF
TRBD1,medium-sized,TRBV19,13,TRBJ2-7,TGTGCCAGCCGACAGGGGATAGGCTCCGAGCAGTACTTC,CASRQGIGSEQYF
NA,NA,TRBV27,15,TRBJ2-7,TGTGCCAGCAGCCTTACCGGGGTTGGGGGCTACGAGCAGTACTTC,CASSLTGVGGYEQYF
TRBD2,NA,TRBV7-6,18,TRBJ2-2,TGTGCCAGCAGCTCAAGACTAGCGGGAGGGCCCGACACCGGGGAGCTGTTTTTT,CASSSRLAGGPDTGELFF
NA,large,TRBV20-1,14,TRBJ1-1,TGCAGTGCTATTTCGGTGAGATTGAACACTGAAGCTTTCTTT,CSAISVRLNTEAFF
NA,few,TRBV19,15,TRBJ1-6,TGTGCCAGTAGTTCGGCAGGGGCCCGAAATTCACCCCTCCACTTT,CASSSAGARNSPLHF
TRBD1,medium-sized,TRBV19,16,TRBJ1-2,TGTGCCAGTAGTACCAATGCCGGGACAGAGGTTTTCGGCTACACCTTC,CASSTNAGTEVFGYTF
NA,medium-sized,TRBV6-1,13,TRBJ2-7,TGTGCCAGCAGCTTGACAAACTCCTACGAGCAGTACTTC,CASSLTNSYEQYF
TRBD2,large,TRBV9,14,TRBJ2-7,TGTGCCAGCAGCCGGGGGGAGGGGAGAGACGAGCAGTACTTC,CASSRGEGRDEQYF
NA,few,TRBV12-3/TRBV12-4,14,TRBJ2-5,TGTGCCAGCAGTTTAGGGAGGATACAAGAGACCCAGTACTTC,CASSLGRIQETQYF
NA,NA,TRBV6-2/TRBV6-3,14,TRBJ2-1,TGTGCCAGCAGCGACCCCTCACTCTACAATGAGCAGTTCTTC,CASSDPSLYNEQFF
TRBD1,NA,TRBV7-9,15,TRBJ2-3,TGTGCCAGCAGCTTAGGACAGGGGGCGGAAGATACGCAGTATTTT,CASSLGQGAEDTQYF
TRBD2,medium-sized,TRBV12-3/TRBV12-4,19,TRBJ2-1,TGTGCCAGCAGTCGACCTCCGGGACTAGCGGGAGGACCTTACAATGAGCAGTTCTTC,CASSRPPGLAGGPYNEQFF
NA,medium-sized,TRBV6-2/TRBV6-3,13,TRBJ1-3,TGTGCCAGCAACTCAGGGGACGGAAACACCATATATTTT,CASNSGDGNTIYF
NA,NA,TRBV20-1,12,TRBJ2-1,TGCAGTGGGACGCCCACAGGTGATGAGCAGTTCTTC,CSGTPTGDEQFF
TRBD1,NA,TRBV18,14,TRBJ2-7,TGTGCCAGCTCACTTGCCGCAGGGGGCGCCGAGCAGTACTTC,CASSLAAGGAEQYF
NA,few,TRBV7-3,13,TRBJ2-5,TGTGCCAGCAGCCCCACGAGGGGGGAGACCCAGTACTTC,CASSPTRGETQYF
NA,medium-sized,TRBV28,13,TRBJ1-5,TGTGCCAGCAGTTTTCAGGGGAGGGAGCCCCAGCATTTT,CASSFQGREPQHF
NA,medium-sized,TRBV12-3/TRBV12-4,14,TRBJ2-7,TGTGCCAGCCGTCAAAGAGGGGCTTCCTACGAGCAGTACTTC,CASRQRGASYEQYF